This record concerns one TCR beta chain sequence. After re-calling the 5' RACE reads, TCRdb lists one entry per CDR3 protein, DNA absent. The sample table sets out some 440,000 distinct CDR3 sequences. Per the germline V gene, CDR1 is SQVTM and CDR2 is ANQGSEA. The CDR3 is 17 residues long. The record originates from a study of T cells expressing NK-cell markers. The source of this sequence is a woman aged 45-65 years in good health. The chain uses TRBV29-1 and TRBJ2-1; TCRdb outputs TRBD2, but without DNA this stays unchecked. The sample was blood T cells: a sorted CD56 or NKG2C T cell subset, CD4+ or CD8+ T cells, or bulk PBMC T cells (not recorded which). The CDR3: CSVEVAGTAGVMDEQFF.